This passage covers 23 T cell receptor beta chains from one sample sequenced in a study of cytomegalovirus exposure and HLA in healthy donors. PCR used 60 Vbeta primers and 13 Jbeta primers. TCRdb's table, derived via immunoSEQ multiplex PCR, lists solely in-frame clones and lacks some. Of roughly 130,000 clones in the sample, roughly 79% were seen once. Specimen: PBMCs. Every receptor here comes from a man between 18 and 29 years old in good health and CMV-seronegative.

The chain joins TRBV30 to TRBJ1-5; no reliable D call. The CDR3 totals 13 residues. V dropped 0 bases and J dropped 7 bases, with 10 bases sitting between them. Germline CDR1 is GTSNPN and CDR2 is SVGIG (reference sequence). The CDR3 DNA follows: TGTGCCTGGAGTGTGAGCATTAACCAGCCCCAGCATTTT. Encoded protein: CAWSVSINQPQHF. Full variable domain (outside the CDR3, taken from reference TRBV30 and TRBJ1-5): SQTIHQWPATLVQPVGSPLSLECTVEGTSNPNLYWYRQAAGRGLQLLFYSVGIGQISSEVPQNLSASRPQDRQFILSSKKLLLSDSGFYLCAWSVSINQPQHFGDGTRLSIL.

V and J are TRBV12-5 and TRBJ2-7; 9 nucleotides align to TRBD2. From germline, CDR1 is LGHNT and CDR2 FRNRAP. Losses at the gene ends were 3 bases for V and 5 bases for J; bases not matched to a gene: 14. The CDR3 runs to 17 residues. For the CDR3, the DNA is TGTGCTAGTGGTTTCCCACCCCGGCGGGGGGGGAGCGACGAGCAGTACTTC. Translation: CASGFPPRRGGSDEQYF.

The chain carries TRBV6-5 and TRBJ2-7; weak D call: TRBD1 (5 bases). In germline, CDR1 is MNHEY, CDR2 SVGAGI. The CDR3 consists of 13 residues. V shed 7 bases and J shed 0 bases, with 10 bases lying between them. CDR3 DNA: TGTGCCAGCACCGGCAGGGACTCCTACGAGCAGTACTTC. The encoded protein is CASTGRDSYEQYF.

The chain is built from TRBV30 and TRBJ1-6; D possibly corresponds to TRBD1 (5 bases). CDR1 is GTSNPN and CDR2 is SVGIG in the germline V gene (reference sequence). The CDR3 contains 14 residues. With 4 bases removed from V and 9 bases from J, the gap between germline ends came to 16 bases. CDR3 nucleotide sequence: TGTGCCTGGACTATAGACAGAAAAACTTCACCCCTCCACTTT. It is translated as CAWTIDRKTSPLHF.

CDR3 coding DNA: TGTGCCAGCAGCTTCCAGGTCTCGAACACTGAAGCTTTCTTT. Its protein product is CASSFQVSNTEAFF. The chain employs TRBV7-2 and TRBJ1-1; no definite D call. V was clipped by 3 bases and J by 1 base, with 9 bases between them. The CDR3 spans 14 residues. Germline V lookup: CDR1 SGHTA, CDR2 FQGNSA.

This clone was recorded a few times. J is TRBJ2-7 and V is TRBV30, with D possibly TRBD2 on 6 matching bases. V lost 4 bases and J 0 bases, leaving 19 bases between the germline ends. CDR1 and CDR2 (germline): GTSNPN, SVGIG (reference sequence). There are 16 residues in the CDR3. The CDR3 is CAWTRLGTFGSYEQYF. CDR3 DNA: TGTGCCTGGACCAGGCTCGGGACTTTCGGCTCCTACGAGCAGTACTTC. The complete variable domain, with remaining parts taken from reference TRBV30 and TRBJ2-7, reads SQTIHQWPATLVQPVGSPLSLECTVEGTSNPNLYWYRQAAGRGLQLLFYSVGIGQISSEVPQNLSASRPQDRQFILSSKKLLLSDSGFYLCAWTRLGTFGSYEQYFGPGTRLTVT.

This chain joins TRBV6-5 and TRBJ1-1; D is undetermined. This CDR3 is 15 amino acids long. Germline V gene lookup returns CDR1 MNHEY and CDR2 SVGAGI. V was shortened by 0 bases and J by 1 base, with 9 bases between the two germline ends. For the CDR3, the DNA is TGTGCCAGCAGTTACTCTGTTACAAGGAACACTGAAGCTTTCTTT. It specifies CASSYSVTRNTEAFF.

In its sample, this clone was seen a few times. The genes are TRBV5-1 and TRBJ1-1, with D perhaps matching TRBD1 (5 bases). Between the trimmed V and J ends, which lost 1 base and 4 bases, there was a span of 26 bases. From germline, CDR1 is SGHRS and CDR2 YFSETQ. The CDR3 has 19 amino acids. The CDR3 region has the DNA TGCGCCAGCAGCTTGTGGGCCGCGGCGCCGTCGCAGGGAGGCACTGAAGCTTTCTTT. Translating it yields CASSLWAAAPSQGGTEAFF.

For the CDR3, the DNA is TGTGCCAGCAGTTTAGTTCACGCGGAGAATGAAAAACTGTTTTTT. Amino acids: CASSLVHAENEKLFF. The V and J genes are TRBV27 and TRBJ1-4, with D unresolved. The CDR3 spans 15 residues. Germline values: CDR1 MNHEY, CDR2 SMNVEV (reference sequence). The V gene lost 2 bases and the J gene lost 5 bases, with 12 bases spanning the gap. The whole variable domain, filled in from reference TRBV27 and TRBJ1-4, reads EAQVTQNPRYLITVTGKKLTVTCSQNMNHEYMSWYRQDPGLGLRQIYYSMNVEVTDKGDVPEGYKVSRKEKRNFPLILESPSPNQTSLYFCASSLVHAENEKLFFGSGTQLSVL.

This chain links TRBV13 with TRBJ2-3; D is uncertain. Germline V lookup: CDR1 PRHDT, CDR2 FYEKMQ (reference sequence). The CDR3 loop spans 14 amino acids. V shed 5 bases and J shed 1 base, with 10 bases lying between them. The CDR3 sequence is CASSSRRGTDTQYF. The CDR3 bases are TGTGCCAGCAGCAGCCGACGGGGCACAGATACGCAGTATTTT.

The chain combines TRBV29-1 with TRBJ1-4; no reliable D call. V was trimmed by 7 bases and J by 3 bases, leaving 15 bases between them. This CDR3 spans 14 amino acids. Germline V gene sequence: CDR1 SQVTM, CDR2 ANQGSEA. The CDR3 sequence is CSAVVGWANEKLFF. The CDR3 region has the DNA TGCAGCGCCGTGGTCGGGTGGGCTAATGAAAAACTGTTTTTT.

This clone was observed a single time. The rearrangement joins TRBV19 to TRBJ2-7; D is unclear. Germline CDR1 reads LNHDA; CDR2 reads SQIVND (reference sequence). The CDR3 has 13 residues. V lost 3 bases to trimming and J lost 2 bases, with 8 bases between them. The DNA for the CDR3 is TGTGCCAGTAGTATTTCTTCCCCCTACGAGCAGTACTTC. This codes for CASSISSPYEQYF.

The rearrangement uses TRBV9 and TRBJ1-3; 12 positions match TRBD1. From germline, CDR1 is SGDLS and CDR2 YYNGEE. CDR3 length: 16 amino acids. J lost 4 bases, V lost 2 bases, and 4 bases had no gene match. The DNA for the CDR3 is TGTGCCAGCAGCGTCACCGGGACAGGGGGCGGAAACACCATATATTTT. The encoded protein is CASSVTGTGGGNTIYF. The complete variable domain, with remaining parts taken from reference TRBV9 and TRBJ1-3, reads DSGVTQTPKHLITATGQRVTLRCSPRSGDLSVYWYQQSLDQGLQFLIQYYNGEERAKGNILERFSAQQFPDLHSELNLSSLELGDSALYFCASSVTGTGGGNTIYFGEGSWLTVV.

The rearrangement joins TRBV6-1 to TRBJ1-1, with 8 bases lining up with TRBD1. After removal of 4 bases from V and 0 bases from J, the junction contained 4 bases not matched to a gene. This CDR3 has 15 residues. Looked up from germline, CDR1 is MNHNS and CDR2 is SASEGT. The CDR3: CASSGTGIMNTEAFF. The CDR3 DNA reads as TGTGCCAGCAGTGGGACAGGGATAATGAACACTGAAGCTTTCTTT.

This clone was counted only a few times. The CDR3 coding sequence is TGTGCCAGCAGCCTAAGTGTAGCAAGCGGGGGAAACACCGGGGAGCTGTTTTTT. Amino acid sequence: CASSLSVASGGNTGELFF. The chain joins TRBV14 to TRBJ2-2, with 8 bases aligning to TRBD2. The CDR3 length is 18 residues. The germline gives CDR1 SGHDN, CDR2 FVKESK. The trim removed 4 bases at V and 2 bases at J, leaving 12 bases unmatched.

The chain is built from TRBV25-1 and TRBJ1-1; D unresolved. Germline values: CDR1 MGHDK, CDR2 SYGVNS. The CDR3 extends over 14 amino acids. V was cut by 3 bases and J by 4 bases, with 12 bases left in between. The CDR3: CASSDALWPTEAFF. CDR3 in DNA: TGTGCCAGCAGTGACGCACTATGGCCCACTGAAGCTTTCTTT.

This clone was seen once. The chain combines TRBV5-1 with TRBJ2-5; D gene unclear. V was pared by 3 bases and J by 3 bases, with 9 bases between. Germline V gene data show CDR1 as SGHRS and CDR2 as YFSETQ. The CDR3 loop spans 13 amino acids. The CDR3 sequence is CASSSATEETQYF. For the CDR3, the DNA is TGCGCCAGCAGCTCCGCAACAGAAGAGACCCAGTACTTC.

The V call is TRBV7-2, the J call TRBJ1-1; D unclear. Between the trimmed V and J ends, which lost 2 bases and 2 bases, there was a span of 6 bases. The germline CDR1 and CDR2 sequences are SGHTA and FQGNSA. This CDR3 has 13 amino acids. This CDR3 reads CASSLPVNTEAFF. CDR3 DNA sequence: TGTGCCAGCAGCTTACCAGTCAACACTGAAGCTTTCTTT.

This rearrangement joins TRBV9 to TRBJ2-5, with D perhaps matching TRBD2 (7 bases). This CDR3 has 14 residues. The germline V and J ends were trimmed by 3 bases and 5 bases, with 14 bases remaining between them. The germline gives CDR1 SGDLS, CDR2 YYNGEE. This chain's CDR3 is CASSARGGLETQYF. CDR3 bases: TGTGCCAGCAGCGCAAGGGGGGGGTTGGAGACCCAGTACTTC.

V and J are TRBV19 and TRBJ1-5, with D possibly matching TRBD1 (5 bases). The CDR3 contains 14 residues. The V gene lost 7 bases and the J gene lost 4 bases, with 14 bases spanning the gap. CDR1 and CDR2 (germline): LNHDA, SQIVND (reference sequence). The CDR3 loop is CASMDDSLNQPQHF. The CDR3 DNA reads as TGTGCCAGTATGGATGACAGCCTGAATCAGCCCCAGCATTTT.

This chain connects TRBV9 to TRBJ1-1, with 7 bases matching TRBD1. Germline V gives CDR1 SGDLS, CDR2 YYNGEE. V gave up 5 bases and J gave up 5 bases; unmatched junction bases: 6. CDR3 length equals 13 residues. CDR3 nucleotides: TGTGCCAGCAGAGGGGGACAGAAGACTGAAGCTTTCTTT. This codes for CASRGGQKTEAFF.

The V and J genes are TRBV2 and TRBJ1-6, with no clear D. Trimming took off 9 bases at V and 7 bases at J, with 10 bases between the two ends. The germline V gene encodes CDR1 SNHLY and CDR2 FYNNEI. The CDR3 covers 12 residues. The CDR3 DNA is TGTGCCAGTGAGGCACGGAATTCACCCCTCCACTTT. This codes for CASEARNSPLHF.

The chain carries TRBV20-1 and TRBJ2-5; D unclear. There are 10 residues in the CDR3. The germline V gene encodes CDR1 DFQATT and CDR2 SNEGSKA (reference sequence). Trimming took 2 bases from V and 5 from J, leaving 3 bases between them. CDR3 in DNA: TGCAGTGCTAGAAGCGAGACCCAGTACTTC. Translation: CSARSETQYF.